These T cell receptor beta chains were read from a single sample in a study of blood T cell repertoires in COVID-19. Profiling relied on immunoSEQ multiplex PCR, and the TCRdb table lists in-frame clones only, not all of them. The sample lists roughly 380,000 clones, about 88% occurring once. Specimen: peripheral blood. These receptors originate from a woman between 35 and 50 years old with COVID-19, enrolled during active disease. CDR3s include the opening cysteine and the closing phenylalanine or tryptophan. The D gene is left open where the match is weak. Where a row states a size, it is once, few, many or the class of an expanded clone; other rows omit it.

abundance	v_gene	j_gene	len	d_gene	CDR3nt	CDR3aa
NA	TRBV5-1	TRBJ1-2	17	NA	TGCGCCAGCAGCCTGAGTCCAGGGGCCGAAGCTAACTATGGCTACACCTTC	CASSLSPGAEANYGYTF
NA	TRBV2	TRBJ2-7	13	NA	TGTGCCAGCAGCGAACAGGTCTCCTACGAGCAGTACTTC	CASSEQVSYEQYF
NA	TRBV14	TRBJ2-1	15	TRBD1	TGTGCCAGCAGCCAAGATTTGGACAGGTACAATGAGCAGTTCTTC	CASSQDLDRYNEQFF
NA	TRBV30	TRBJ1-2	15	NA	TGTGCCTGGGGACCCCAGGGTCGGGTTTACTATGGCTACACCTTC	CAWGPQGRVYYGYTF
NA	TRBV6-5	TRBJ1-1	15	NA	TGTGCCAGCAGTTACAGGACAGCGCCGTCGACTGAAGCTTTCTTT	CASSYRTAPSTEAFF
few	TRBV11-3	TRBJ2-1	12	NA	TGTGCCAGCAGCTTCGGTGACAATGAGCAGTTCTTC	CASSFGDNEQFF
NA	TRBV5-8	TRBJ2-6	16	NA	TGTGCCAGCAGCCTGATAAGAGGAGCTGGGGCCAACGTCCTGACTTTC	CASSLIRGAGANVLTF
once	TRBV28	TRBJ1-1	14	NA	TGTGCCAGCAGTTTACCCAACAGGAACACTGAAGCTTTCTTT	CASSLPNRNTEAFF
NA	TRBV27	TRBJ1-5	15	NA	TGTGCCAGCAGTTCCCTGGGGGCGGGAGATCAGCCCCAGCATTTT	CASSSLGAGDQPQHF
NA	TRBV11-1	TRBJ2-1	15	NA	TGTGCCAGCAGCTACAGAGCGGATACTTACAATGAGCAGTTCTTC	CASSYRADTYNEQFF
NA	TRBV7-2	TRBJ1-3	14	NA	TGTGCCAGCAGCTTGTCGACTGCTGGAAACACCATATATTTT	CASSLSTAGNTIYF
NA	TRBV27	TRBJ1-4	19	TRBD1	TGTGCCAGCAGGCTGACAGGGTATTTTGGCGTTGCAACTAATGAAAAACTGTTTTTT	CASRLTGYFGVATNEKLFF
NA	TRBV5-1	TRBJ2-5	15	TRBD2	TGCGCCAGCAGTGTTTTAGCGGGATCGGGAGAGACCCAGTACTTC	CASSVLAGSGETQYF
NA	TRBV15	TRBJ2-7	14	TRBD1	TGTGCCACCAGCGAAGGGACAGGGATCTACGAGCAGTACTTC	CATSEGTGIYEQYF
NA	TRBV12-3/TRBV12-4	TRBJ1-1	12	TRBD1	TGTGCCAGCAGACTCTCAGGGGGAGAAGCTTTCTTT	CASRLSGGEAFF
once	TRBV7-8	TRBJ2-7	13	TRBD1	TGTGCCAGCAGGATGGGACAGGCTTACGAGCAGTACTTC	CASRMGQAYEQYF
few	TRBV6-1	TRBJ1-2	15	NA	TGTGCCAGCAGTGAAGAGACTGGGGCAAACTATGGCTACACCTTC	CASSEETGANYGYTF
NA	TRBV10-3	TRBJ1-2	13	NA	TGTGCCACCAGGGACTCAACTAACTATGGCTACACCTTC	CATRDSTNYGYTF
once	TRBV5-4	TRBJ1-4	14	NA	TGTGCCAGCAGCTTGTCCAGAACGAATGAAAAACTGTTTTTT	CASSLSRTNEKLFF
NA	TRBV6-5	TRBJ2-7	15	NA	TGTGCCAGCAGCCCACAGGATAGGGGTCTCTACGAGCAGTACTTC	CASSPQDRGLYEQYF
NA	TRBV4-3	TRBJ2-3	15	TRBD1	TGCGCCAGCAGCCGTGGGACAGAAAGCACAGATACGCAGTATTTT	CASSRGTESTDTQYF
NA	TRBV28	TRBJ1-2	15	NA	TGTGCCAGCAGTTTCTATGGTGCAGGGGTGGTCGGCTACACCTTC	CASSFYGAGVVGYTF
NA	TRBV6-2/TRBV6-3	TRBJ2-3	15	NA	TGTGCCAGCAGTTACTCTAGCGGTAGCACAGATACGCAGTATTTT	CASSYSSGSTDTQYF
NA	TRBV19	TRBJ2-2	19	NA	TGTGCCAGTAGTATGTTACCCATCGGACAGTCCATTGACACCGGGGAGCTGTTTTTT	CASSMLPIGQSIDTGELFF
NA	TRBV28	TRBJ2-7	14	NA	TGTGCCAGCAGCAACCTACAGGTTCTCTACGAGCAGTACTTC	CASSNLQVLYEQYF
NA	TRBV21-1	TRBJ1-4	20	NA	TGTGCCAGCAGCAGCCGGGACAGGGGAAAGGCGGACCTTCGTGGGGAAAAACTGTTTTTT	CASSSRDRGKADLRGEKLFF
NA	TRBV4-1	TRBJ1-2	15	NA	TGCGCCAGCAGCCAAGAGATGGGGGCGGAATATGGCTACACCTTC	CASSQEMGAEYGYTF